One sample yielded the 27 T cell receptor beta chains listed below, sequenced in a study of blood T cell repertoires in COVID-19. Sequenced by immunoSEQ multiplex PCR; TCRdb stores in-frame clones only, minus some. The table has roughly 460,000 clones, 70% to 90% seen once. The sequenced sample consisted of peripheral blood. The receptors stem from a man aged 18 to 29 with COVID-19, enrolled during active disease.

The chain combines TRBV3-1 (or the pseudogene TRBV3-2) with TRBJ1-5; D gene unclear. Germline CDR1 reads LGHDT; CDR2 reads YNNKEL (reference sequence). The CDR3 runs 13 residues. Trimming removed 0 bases at V and 5 bases at J, with 5 bases between. CDR3 nucleotide sequence: TGTGCCAGCAGCCAAGATGGAGATCAGCCCCAGCATTTT. Translated, it gives CASSQDGDQPQHF.

The gene calls are TRBV19 and TRBJ1-3; perhaps TRBD1 as D (5 bases). The CDR3 is 16 residues long. The V gene's germline CDR1 is LNHDA and CDR2 SQIVND (reference sequence). V shed 6 bases and J shed 2 bases, with 17 bases lying between them. The CDR3 DNA follows: TGTGCCAGTAGCACGAGACAGTCTCTTGCTGGAAACACCATATATTTT. This codes for CASSTRQSLAGNTIYF.

V is TRBV13 and J is TRBJ2-2, with a weak D call TRBD2 (6 bases). Germline CDR1 reads PRHDT; CDR2 reads FYEKMQ (reference sequence). The V end was cut by 5 bases, the J end by 4 bases, with 20 bases between. The CDR3 sequence is 17 residues long. This CDR3 reads CASSRSRGSSFTGELFF. Here the CDR3 DNA reads TGTGCCAGCAGCCGATCTCGGGGGTCATCTTTCACCGGGGAGCTGTTTTTT.

The chain carries TRBV5-1 and TRBJ2-1; a weak D match, TRBD1 (6 bases). The germline CDR1 and CDR2 sequences are SGHRS and YFSETQ. The CDR3 has 16 residues. V lost 1 base and J lost 6, with 17 bases in between. CDR3 DNA sequence: TGCGCCAGCAGCTTGCGACACTCGGACAGCGCCAATGAGCAGTTCTTC. Its translation: CASSLRHSDSANEQFF.

Comments on this clone: The same CDR3 is also encoded by other DNA sequences in this sample. The CDR3 is CASRGGTEAFF. CDR3 coding DNA: TGTGCCAGCAGGGGAGGCACTGAAGCTTTCTTT. The V and J genes are TRBV3-1 (or the pseudogene TRBV3-2) and TRBJ1-1, with D hard to call. This CDR3 spans 11 amino acids. The ends were cut back, 6 bases at V and 4 bases at J, with 6 bases in the middle. The germline gives CDR1 LGHDT, CDR2 YNNKEL (reference sequence).

The V call is TRBV10-1, the J call TRBJ2-1, with TRBD2 matching over 8 bases. This CDR3 is 16 amino acids long. From germline, CDR1 is WNHNN and CDR2 SYGVQD (reference sequence). The trim removed 3 bases at V and 2 bases at J, leaving 6 bases unmatched. CDR3 DNA: TGCGCCAGCAGTGATTTCAGCGGGGGAGCCTACAATGAGCAGTTCTTC. Its protein product is CASSDFSGGAYNEQFF.

This clone was recorded only once. The rearrangement uses TRBV13 and TRBJ1-5; D perhaps matches TRBD1 (5 bases). The germline V and J ends were trimmed by 2 bases and 2 bases, with 10 bases remaining between them. CDR1 is PRHDT, CDR2 FYEKMQ, per germline (reference sequence). This CDR3 comprises 15 residues. CDR3 in amino acids: CASSLSTGGNQPQHF. The CDR3 DNA reads TGTGCCAGCAGCTTATCAACAGGCGGCAATCAGCCCCAGCATTTT. The full variable domain, in which reference TRBV13 and TRBJ1-5 provide the parts outside the CDR3, is AAGVIQSPRHLIKEKRETATLKCYPIPRHDTVYWYQQGPGQDPQFLISFYEKMQSDKGSIPDRFSAQQFSDYHSELNMSSLELGDSALYFCASSLSTGGNQPQHFGDGTRLSIL.

The chain has TRBV6-5 and TRBJ1-2, with 7 bases identical to TRBD1. The V segment lost 5 bases and the J segment 2 bases; nucleotides outside the gene matches: 5. The CDR3 sequence is 14 residues long. Germline V gene sequence: CDR1 MNHEY, CDR2 SVGAGI. CDR3 sequence reads: CASSRGTANYGYTF. The CDR3, as DNA: TGTGCCAGCAGTAGAGGGACAGCGAACTATGGCTACACCTTC.

The genes are TRBV5-1 and TRBJ2-5, with 9 bases identical to TRBD1. The germline CDR1 and CDR2 sequences are SGHRS and YFSETQ. Unmatched junction bases numbered 6, after V lost 4 bases and J lost 5 bases. The CDR3 is made up of 14 amino acids. The CDR3 protein is CASSLWTGEETQYF. The CDR3 nucleotides read TGCGCCAGCAGCCTCTGGACAGGGGAGGAGACCCAGTACTTC.

The chain employs TRBV27 and TRBJ1-2, with D tentatively TRBD1 (6 bases). The CDR3 runs 13 residues. V lost 4 bases and J lost 8, with 14 bases in between. Germline lookup yields CDR1 MNHEY and CDR2 SMNVEV (reference sequence). As DNA, the CDR3 is TGTGCCAGCAGTTCAAACAGGGCTAAGGGCTACACCTTC. This encodes CASSSNRAKGYTF.

This sequence joins TRBV27 and TRBJ2-1; 10 nucleotides line up with TRBD2. This CDR3 contains 16 residues. V shed 2 bases, J shed 4 bases, and the junction held 5 bases outside the gene matches. Germline loops: CDR1 MNHEY, CDR2 SMNVEV (reference sequence). CDR3 in amino acids: CASSLLRTSGYNEQFF. The CDR3 region has the DNA TGTGCCAGCAGTTTACTGCGGACTAGCGGATACAATGAGCAGTTCTTC.

The chain joins TRBV5-1 to TRBJ2-3, with 8 bases identical to TRBD2. The CDR3 runs 15 residues. With V trimmed by 4 bases and J by 0 bases, 4 bases remained unmatched. Germline values: CDR1 SGHRS, CDR2 YFSETQ. For the CDR3, the DNA is TGCGCCAGCAGCGATAGCGGGGCTAGCACAGATACGCAGTATTTT. It is translated as CASSDSGASTDTQYF.

A remark on this clone: An end of the junction differs from the germline gene, which may be a read error. The chain recombines TRBV19 with TRBJ2-3; 9 bases line up with TRBD2. The CDR3 runs 16 residues. Germline assignment: CDR1 LNHDA and CDR2 SQIVND (reference sequence). Here the CDR3 reads CASSSWTGTSIDTQYF. The CDR3 bases are TGTGCCAGTAGTTCCTGGACCGGGACTAGCATAGATACGCAGTATTTT.

The rearrangement joins TRBV5-1 to TRBJ2-2, with D tentatively TRBD2 (6 bases). V lost 5 bases, J lost 2 bases, and 10 bases lay in between. The CDR3 runs to 14 residues. CDR1 is SGHRS and CDR2 is YFSETQ in the germline V gene. The CDR3, as DNA: TGCGCCAGCAGGCGGGAAGTCAACACCGGGGAGCTGTTTTTT. Translated: CASRREVNTGELFF.

The J gene is TRBJ2-3, the V gene TRBV19, with 9 bases lining up with TRBD2. Germline assignment: CDR1 LNHDA and CDR2 SQIVND (reference sequence). Germline trimming cut 3 bases from V and 0 bases from J; bases unmatched to any gene: 4. The CDR3 runs to 16 residues. CDR3 amino acids: CASSIWRGGSTDTQYF. As DNA, the CDR3 is TGTGCCAGTAGTATCTGGCGGGGGGGCAGCACAGATACGCAGTATTTT.

The rearrangement links TRBV24-1 to TRBJ2-5; D not resolved. The CDR3 sequence is 13 residues long. Germline V gene data show CDR1 as KGHDR and CDR2 as SFDVKD. Trimming removed 4 bases from V and 2 bases from J, with 7 bases in between. CDR3 nucleotides: TGTGCCACCAGTGACGTAGATCAAGAGACCCAGTACTTC. Its protein is CATSDVDQETQYF.

The chain's CDR3 is CASSSEASTSGGWWETQYF. In nucleotides, the CDR3 is TGTGCCAGCAGCTCCGAAGCGTCGACTAGCGGGGGCTGGTGGGAGACCCAGTACTTC. V and J are TRBV27 and TRBJ2-5; 12 bases match TRBD2. Germline V gene sequence: CDR1 MNHEY, CDR2 SMNVEV (reference sequence). Losses at the gene ends were 6 bases for V and 5 bases for J; bases not matched to a gene: 19. The length of the CDR3 is 19 residues.

This clone has just a few counts. V gene TRBV5-8 combines with J gene TRBJ1-5, with a weak D call TRBD1 (5 bases). V lost 3 bases and J 2 bases, leaving 18 bases between the germline ends. The length of the CDR3 is 17 residues. Germline V CDR1 and CDR2: SGHTS, YDEGEE. The CDR3 here is CASSSEPGGQGNQPQHF. Here the CDR3 DNA reads TGTGCCAGCAGCTCAGAGCCCGGGGGTCAAGGCAATCAGCCCCAGCATTTT.

CDR3: CATSRDLAGGYNEQFF. CDR3 nucleotide sequence: TGTGCCACCAGCAGAGATTTAGCGGGAGGGTACAATGAGCAGTTCTTC. The rearrangement uses TRBV15 and TRBJ2-1; 11 bases fit TRBD2. CDR3 size: 16 residues. V was pared by 0 bases and J by 4 bases, with 2 bases of the junction left unmatched. CDR1 LNHNV and CDR2 YYDKDF come from the germline V gene (reference sequence).

V usage is TRBV2 and J usage is TRBJ2-2; the D gene is possibly TRBD1 (5 bases). The CDR3 is 14 amino acids. CDR1 and CDR2 (germline): SNHLY, FYNNEI. V lost 7 bases to trimming and J lost 5 bases, with 14 bases between them. CDR3 nucleotide sequence: TGTGCCAGCACCAAACAGGTGGGAACCGGGGAGCTGTTTTTT. Translated, it gives CASTKQVGTGELFF.

The chain is built from TRBV6-2 or TRBV6-3 and TRBJ1-1; D gene unclear. The germline V gene has CDR1 MNHEY and CDR2 SVGEGT. The CDR3 has 12 amino acids. V gave up 3 bases and J gave up 8 bases, with 10 bases separating them. CDR3 sequence reads: CASSYYLGEAFF. CDR3 sequence (DNA): TGTGCCAGCAGTTATTATCTGGGCGAAGCTTTCTTT.

About this clone: An end of the junction does not agree with germline; a read error may underlie this. The gene calls are TRBV9 and TRBJ2-3, with 7 bases matching TRBD2. Germline V gene data show CDR1 as SGDLS and CDR2 as YYNGEE. The CDR3 extends over 14 amino acids. The CDR3 coding sequence is TGTGCCAGCACCGTAGGCGGGAGAGCAGATACGCAGTATTTT. This codes for CASTVGGRADTQYF. Drawing the rest from reference TRBV9 and TRBJ2-3, the complete variable domain is DSGVTQTPKHLITATGQRVTLRCSPRSGDLSVYWYQQSLDQGLQFLIQYYNGEERAKGNILERFSAQQFPDLHSELNLSSLELGDSALYFCASTVGGRADTQYFGPGTRLTVL.

The chain combines TRBV15 with TRBJ2-5; no clear D. The CDR3 sequence is 15 residues long. The V gene's germline CDR1 is LNHNV and CDR2 YYDKDF (reference sequence). The V and J ends lost 0 bases and 2 bases respectively, with 10 bases between them. The DNA for the CDR3 is TGTGCCACCAGCAGAGATTACGGCGGACAAGAGACCCAGTACTTC. It is translated as CATSRDYGGQETQYF.

Only one count was recorded for this clone. The chain is built from TRBV2 and TRBJ2-3, with 9 bases aligning to TRBD2. This CDR3 is 16 amino acids long. The V gene end was trimmed by 4 bases and the J gene end by 0 bases; junction bases not matched to a gene: 5. CDR1 and CDR2 from the germline V gene are SNHLY and FYNNEI. The DNA for the CDR3 is TGTGCCAGCAGTGCTCGCGGGAGGGGTAGCACAGATACGCAGTATTTT. This encodes CASSARGRGSTDTQYF.

This rearrangement joins TRBV7-9 to TRBJ2-3, with a possible D match to TRBD2 (6 bases). CDR1 and CDR2 from the germline V gene are SEHNR and FQNEAQ (reference sequence). The CDR3 has 15 residues. V lost 1 base to trimming and J lost 4 bases, with 12 bases between them. The CDR3 loop is CASSLVSGAPDTQYF. CDR3 DNA sequence: TGTGCCAGCAGCTTAGTGTCGGGAGCGCCAGATACGCAGTATTTT.

The V gene is TRBV2, the J gene TRBJ2-7, with 8 nucleotides matching TRBD1. The CDR3 has 15 amino acids. Germline assignment: CDR1 SNHLY and CDR2 FYNNEI. With 1 base clipped from V and 3 bases from J, the junction kept 5 bases outside the gene matches. The DNA of the CDR3 is TGTGCCAGCAGTGAAGGCCCCGGACAGGGCTACGAGCAGTACTTC. It is translated as CASSEGPGQGYEQYF.

The gene calls are TRBV7-2 and TRBJ2-1; D ambiguous. The V gene lost 4 bases and the J gene lost 6 bases, with 13 bases spanning the gap. CDR1 SGHTA and CDR2 FQGNSA come from the germline V gene. This CDR3 has 14 residues. CDR3 DNA: TGTGCCAGCAGCTCGAACTACGTTATCAATGAGCAGTTCTTC. It specifies CASSSNYVINEQFF.